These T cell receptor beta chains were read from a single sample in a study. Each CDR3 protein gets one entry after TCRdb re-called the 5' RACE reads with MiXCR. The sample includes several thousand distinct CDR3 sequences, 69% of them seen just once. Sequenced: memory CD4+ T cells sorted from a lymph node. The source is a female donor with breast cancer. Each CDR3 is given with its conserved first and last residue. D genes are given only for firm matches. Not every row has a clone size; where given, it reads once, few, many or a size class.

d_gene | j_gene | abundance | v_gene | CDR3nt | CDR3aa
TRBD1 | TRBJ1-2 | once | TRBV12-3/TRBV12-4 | TGTGCCAGCAATAATCGGGACAGGGATGGCTACACCTTC | CASNNRDRDGYTF
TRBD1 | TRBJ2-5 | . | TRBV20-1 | TGCAGTGCTAGCGGACAGGGATCTGGAGAGACCCAGTACTTC | CSASGQGSGETQYF
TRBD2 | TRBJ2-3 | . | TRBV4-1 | TGCGCCAGCAGCCAGCCGGGACTAGCGTCAGATACGCAGTATTTT | CASSQPGLASDTQYF
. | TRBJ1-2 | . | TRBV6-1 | TGTGCCAGCAGGCCCTTCACCCAGGGAGCTAACTATGGCTACACCTTC | CASRPFTQGANYGYTF
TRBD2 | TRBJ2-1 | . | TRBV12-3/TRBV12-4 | TGTGCCAGCAGTTTAGGGGCGCTAGCGGCTGGCTCCTACAATGAGCAGTTCTTC | CASSLGALAAGSYNEQFF
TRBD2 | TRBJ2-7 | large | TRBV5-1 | TGCGCCAGCAGCCCAGGAACTAGCGGGAACGGATCAAGCTCCTACGAGCAGTACTTC | CASSPGTSGNGSSSYEQYF
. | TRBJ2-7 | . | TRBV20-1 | TGCAGTGCTGGGCCCCGTAGGGGCCTTTTCTACGAGCAGTACTTC | CSAGPRRGLFYEQYF
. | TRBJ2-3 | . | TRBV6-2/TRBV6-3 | TGTGCCAGCAGTACCCCGGGGACAGATACGCAGTATTTT | CASSTPGTDTQYF
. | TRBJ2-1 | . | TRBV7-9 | TGTGCCAGCAGCTTATTAGGTTTGAGTCAACAGTTCTTC | CASSLLGLSQQFF
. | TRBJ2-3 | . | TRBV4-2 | TGTGCCAGCAGCCAATGGTCCGGGGTCGCAGATACGCAGTATTTT | CASSQWSGVADTQYF
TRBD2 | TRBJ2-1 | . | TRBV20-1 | TGCAGTGCTAGAGATGCTAGCGGGGTCGGCCATGAGCAGTTCTTC | CSARDASGVGHEQFF